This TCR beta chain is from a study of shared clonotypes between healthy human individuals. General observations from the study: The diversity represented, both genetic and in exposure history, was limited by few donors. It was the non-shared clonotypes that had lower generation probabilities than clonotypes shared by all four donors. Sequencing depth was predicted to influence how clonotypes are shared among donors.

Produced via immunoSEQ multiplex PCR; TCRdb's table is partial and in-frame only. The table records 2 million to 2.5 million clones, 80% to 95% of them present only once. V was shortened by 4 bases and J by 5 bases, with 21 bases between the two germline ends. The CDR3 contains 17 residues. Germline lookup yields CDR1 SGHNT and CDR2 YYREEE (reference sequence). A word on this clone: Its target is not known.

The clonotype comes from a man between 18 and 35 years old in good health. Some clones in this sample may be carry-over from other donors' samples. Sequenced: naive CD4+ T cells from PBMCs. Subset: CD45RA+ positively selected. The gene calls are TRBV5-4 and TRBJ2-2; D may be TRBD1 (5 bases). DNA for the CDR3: TGTGCCAGCAGCCAAACAAAACCGGGCCGGACAACCGGGGAGCTGTTTTTT. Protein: CASSQTKPGRTTGELFF.